One and the same sample provided the 4 T cell receptor beta chains below, sequenced in a study of beta chain features in type 1 diabetes. cDNA synthesis used the whole RNA isolate, giving expressed TCRB sequences. Measured with immunoSEQ multiplex PCR; TCRdb has only the in-frame clones, and not every one. The sample yields around 430,000 clones, approximately 30% seen once. Sequenced: naive CD4+ T cells from blood. These receptors were collected from a man aged 18 to 30 in good health.

On this clone: In the same sample, other DNA sequences code for this CDR3. The chain carries TRBV30 and TRBJ1-1, with D unresolved. Trimming stripped 0 bases from V and 3 bases from J, with 8 bases between. Germline V gives CDR1 GTSNPN, CDR2 SVGIG (reference sequence). The CDR3 consists of 13 residues. This chain's CDR3 is CAWSVGVDTEAFF. The DNA for the CDR3 is TGTGCCTGGAGTGTGGGCGTTGACACTGAAGCTTTCTTT.

This chain joins TRBV30 and TRBJ2-7; D may match TRBD1 or TRBD2 (5 bases each). Germline V CDR1 and CDR2: GTSNPN, SVGIG (reference sequence). V was pared by 4 bases and J by 0 bases, with 19 bases between. There are 16 residues in the CDR3. CDR3 loop: CAWTQGHPGYSYEQYF. CDR3 nucleotide sequence: TGTGCCTGGACACAAGGACATCCGGGGTACTCCTACGAGCAGTACTTC.

The CDR3 DNA follows: TGTGCCAGCAGCTTGGACAGTGCGGCGCCCCAGCATTTT. Its translation: CASSLDSAAPQHF. The chain couples TRBV7-9 to TRBJ1-5; weak D call: TRBD1 (6 bases). The CDR3 totals 13 residues. The germline V and J ends were trimmed by 3 bases and 9 bases, with 12 bases remaining between them. Per the germline V gene, CDR1 is SEHNR and CDR2 is FQNEAQ (reference sequence).

This clone has more than one count but fewer than ten. The chain links TRBV6-5 to TRBJ2-5; weak D call: TRBD2 (6 bases). CDR1 and CDR2 (germline): MNHEY, SVGAGI. The CDR3 extends over 14 amino acids. V lost 6 bases and J 3 bases, leaving 14 bases between the germline ends. This chain's CDR3 is CASSSWGVEETQYF. The CDR3 DNA reads TGTGCCAGCAGCTCTTGGGGGGTCGAAGAGACCCAGTACTTC.